Below are 11 T cell receptor beta chains sequenced from a single sample in a study of blood T cell repertoires in COVID-19. This table comes from immunoSEQ multiplex PCR, and its TCRdb copy is limited to in-frame clones, with some not included. The table has some 140,000 clones, around three quarters seen once. The specimen was peripheral blood. The receptors were sampled from a man in his 60s with acute or convalescent COVID-19.

The sample holds a few counts of this clone. The chain has TRBV28 and TRBJ1-1; a possible D gene is TRBD1 (6 bases). Germline lookup yields CDR1 MDHEN and CDR2 SYDVKM. The CDR3 is 15 amino acids. Trimming removed 7 bases at V and 7 bases at J, with 22 bases between. The CDR3 here is CASTVRGGASGEAFF. The CDR3 DNA follows: TGTGCCAGCACAGTTAGGGGGGGCGCGAGCGGTGAAGCTTTCTTT.

The chain joins TRBV11-2 to TRBJ2-2; 7 positions match TRBD2. This CDR3 has 15 amino acids. V lost 0 bases, J lost 5 bases, and 3 bases stayed unmatched. In germline, CDR1 is SGHAT, CDR2 FQNNGV. This CDR3 is CASSLEPGGTGELFF. CDR3 sequence (DNA): TGTGCCAGCAGCTTAGAGCCGGGGGGAACCGGGGAGCTGTTTTTT.

This chain joins TRBV10-1 and TRBJ1-6; D call uncertain. The CDR3 totals 17 residues. V was trimmed by 5 bases and J by 0 bases, leaving 14 bases between them. Germline lookup yields CDR1 WNHNN and CDR2 SYGVQD (reference sequence). The CDR3 DNA is TGCGCCAGCAGTTTTATTCACGCGCGCTCCTATAATTCACCCCTCCACTTT. Its translation: CASSFIHARSYNSPLHF.

V and J are TRBV6-6 and TRBJ1-1; D gene uncertain. CDR1 MNHNY and CDR2 SVGAGI come from the germline V gene (reference sequence). The CDR3 sequence is 12 residues long. The V end was cut by 6 bases, the J end by 4 bases, with 9 bases between. The CDR3: CASSGPGTEAFF. CDR3 sequence (DNA): TGTGCCAGCAGCGGTCCCGGCACTGAAGCTTTCTTT.

The gene calls are TRBV5-4 and TRBJ1-1; D gene uncertain. This CDR3 is built from 13 residues. V lost 2 bases, J lost 2 bases, and 7 bases lay in between. CDR1 and CDR2 from the germline V gene are SGHNT and YYREEE (reference sequence). The CDR3 sequence is CASSLAGNTEAFF. In DNA form, the CDR3 reads TGTGCCAGCAGCTTAGCAGGAAACACTGAAGCTTTCTTT.

This clone was seen more than once but under ten times. V and J are TRBV11-2 and TRBJ2-5; 8 nucleotides align to TRBD2. This CDR3 comprises 14 residues. V shed 3 bases, J shed 7 bases, and the junction held 7 bases outside the gene matches. The V gene's germline CDR1 is SGHAT and CDR2 FQNNGV. CDR3 in DNA: TGTGCCAGCAGCTTGGGACTAGGGGCCGGGACCCAGTACTTC. This encodes CASSLGLGAGTQYF.

The chain links TRBV10-2 to TRBJ1-3; maybe TRBD1 (6 bases). There are 18 residues in the CDR3. Germline assignment: CDR1 WSHSY and CDR2 SAAADI. The germline V and J ends were trimmed by 3 bases and 1 base, with 19 bases remaining between them. The CDR3 DNA reads TGCGCCAGCAGTGACCTTAGAGGACAGCCAGGATCTGGAAACACCATATATTTT. Amino acids: CASSDLRGQPGSGNTIYF.

The rearrangement joins TRBV28 to TRBJ1-5; 8 bases are shared with TRBD1. Looked up from germline, CDR1 is MDHEN and CDR2 is SYDVKM. The CDR3 spans 15 residues. The V and J ends lost 6 bases and 7 bases, in that order; junction bases with no gene match: 11. CDR3 region: CASSPPGQGQQPQHF. The CDR3, as DNA: TGTGCCAGCAGCCCCCCCGGACAGGGTCAACAGCCCCAGCATTTT.

V usage is TRBV5-1 and J usage is TRBJ1-1, with 7 bases that match TRBD1. This CDR3 region has 15 residues. The V segment lost 5 bases and the J segment 1 base; nucleotides outside the gene matches: 8. CDR1 SGHRS and CDR2 YFSETQ come from the germline V gene. The DNA for the CDR3 is TGCGCCAGCAGGCCCGCCCGACAGGGGAACACTGAAGCTTTCTTT. Its protein product is CASRPARQGNTEAFF.

This clone was recorded a few times. The J gene is TRBJ1-1, the V gene TRBV27; 12 nucleotides match TRBD1. Losses at the gene ends were 6 bases for V and 8 bases for J; bases not matched to a gene: 7. CDR1 and CDR2 from the germline V gene are MNHEY and SMNVEV (reference sequence). The CDR3 is 14 residues long. The CDR3 coding sequence is TGTGCCAGCAGATTTCGGGACAGGGGGCGCGAAGCTTTCTTT. Translating gives CASRFRDRGREAFF.

Only a few counts were recorded for this clone. The V gene is TRBV14, the J gene TRBJ2-1; D is perhaps TRBD1 (6 bases). The germline V gene has CDR1 SGHDN and CDR2 FVKESK. Trimming took off 4 bases at V and 0 bases at J, with 13 bases between the two ends. The CDR3 sequence is 16 residues long. In nucleotides, the CDR3 is TGTGCCAGCAGCCTGATAGGGGGAAACTCCTACAATGAGCAGTTCTTC. The encoded protein is CASSLIGGNSYNEQFF.